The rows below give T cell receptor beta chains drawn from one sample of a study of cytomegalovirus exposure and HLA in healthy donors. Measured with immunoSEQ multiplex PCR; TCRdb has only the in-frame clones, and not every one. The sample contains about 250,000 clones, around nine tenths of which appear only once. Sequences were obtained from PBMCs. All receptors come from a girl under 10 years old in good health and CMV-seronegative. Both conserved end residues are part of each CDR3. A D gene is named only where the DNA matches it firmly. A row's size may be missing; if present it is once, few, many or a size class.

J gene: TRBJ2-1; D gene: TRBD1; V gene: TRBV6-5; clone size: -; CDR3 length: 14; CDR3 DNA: TGTGCCAGCACCAGGACAGGGGAGAGCAATGAGCAGTTCTTC; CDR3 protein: CASTRTGESNEQFF
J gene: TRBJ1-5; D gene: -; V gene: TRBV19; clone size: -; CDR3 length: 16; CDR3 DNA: TGTGCCAGTAACCCACGTGAGAGGGTTAGCAATCAGCCCCAGCATTTT; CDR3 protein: CASNPRERVSNQPQHF
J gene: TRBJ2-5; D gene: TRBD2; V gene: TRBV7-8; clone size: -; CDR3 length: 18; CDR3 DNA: TGTGCCAGCAGCTTAAAGATAGCGGGGGGGGCCCAGGAAGAGACCCAGTACTTC; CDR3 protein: CASSLKIAGGAQEETQYF
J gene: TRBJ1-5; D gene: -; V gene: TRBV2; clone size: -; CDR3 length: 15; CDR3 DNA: TGTGCCAGCAGTGCAGATGGTAAAGGAGCTCAGCCCCAGCATTTT; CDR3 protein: CASSADGKGAQPQHF
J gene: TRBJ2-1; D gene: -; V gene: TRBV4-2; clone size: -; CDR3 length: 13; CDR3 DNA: TGTGCCAGCAGCCAAGTCGTCGCGGGGGAGCAGTTCTTC; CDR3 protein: CASSQVVAGEQFF
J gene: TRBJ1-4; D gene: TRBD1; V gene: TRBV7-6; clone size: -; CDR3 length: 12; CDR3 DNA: TGTGCCAGCAGCTCTGGACAGGGAAAACTGTTTTTT; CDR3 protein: CASSSGQGKLFF
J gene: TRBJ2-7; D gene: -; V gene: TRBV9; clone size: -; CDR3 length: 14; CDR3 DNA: TGTGCCAGCAGCGTAGACAGCTTTACCTACGAGCAGTACTTC; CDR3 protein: CASSVDSFTYEQYF
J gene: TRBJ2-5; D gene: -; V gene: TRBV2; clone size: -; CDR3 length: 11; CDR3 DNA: TGTGCCAGCAGGGGGGGACAGACCCAGTACTTC; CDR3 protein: CASRGGQTQYF
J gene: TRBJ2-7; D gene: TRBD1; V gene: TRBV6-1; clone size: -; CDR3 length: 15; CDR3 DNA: TGTGCCAGCAGTGAAGCTTGGCAGGGGGTCTACGAGCAGTACTTC; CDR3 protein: CASSEAWQGVYEQYF
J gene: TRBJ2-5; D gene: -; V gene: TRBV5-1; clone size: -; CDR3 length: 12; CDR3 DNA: TGCGCCAGCAGCTTGGATCTGGAGACCCAGTACTTC; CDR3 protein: CASSLDLETQYF
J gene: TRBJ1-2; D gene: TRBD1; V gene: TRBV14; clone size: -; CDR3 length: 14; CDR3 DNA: TGTGCCAGCAGCCAAGTGACAGGGAACTATGGCTACACCTTC; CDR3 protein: CASSQVTGNYGYTF
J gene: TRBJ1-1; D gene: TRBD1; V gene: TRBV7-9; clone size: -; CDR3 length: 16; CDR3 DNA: TGTGCCAGCAGGCCCTGGGACAGCAGAGCGAACACTGAAGCTTTCTTT; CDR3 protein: CASRPWDSRANTEAFF
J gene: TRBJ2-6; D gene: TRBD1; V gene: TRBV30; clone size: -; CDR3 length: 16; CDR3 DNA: TGTGCCTACCCGGGACAGCTGGACTCTGGGGCCAACGTCCTGACTTTC; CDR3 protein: CAYPGQLDSGANVLTF
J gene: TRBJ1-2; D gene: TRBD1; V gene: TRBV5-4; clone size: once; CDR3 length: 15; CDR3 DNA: TGTGCCAGCAGCCGGGACAGCGAAATTCTATATGGCTACACCTTC; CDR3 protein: CASSRDSEILYGYTF
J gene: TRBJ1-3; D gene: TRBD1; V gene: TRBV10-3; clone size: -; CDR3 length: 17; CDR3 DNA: TGTGCCATCAGCGGACAGGGTGGACCTAGCTCTGGAAACACCATATATTTT; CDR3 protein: CAISGQGGPSSGNTIYF
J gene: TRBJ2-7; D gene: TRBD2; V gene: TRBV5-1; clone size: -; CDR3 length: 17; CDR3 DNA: TGCGCCAGCAGCGGGCCCGGGACTAGCGGAAAAGTCTACGAGCAGTACTTC; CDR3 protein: CASSGPGTSGKVYEQYF
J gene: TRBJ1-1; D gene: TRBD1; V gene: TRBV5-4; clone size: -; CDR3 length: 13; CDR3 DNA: TGTGCCACCTCGACAGGGGTGGACACTGAAGCTTTCTTT; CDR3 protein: CATSTGVDTEAFF
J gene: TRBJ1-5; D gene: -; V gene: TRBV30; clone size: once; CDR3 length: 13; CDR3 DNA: TGTGCCTGGAGTGTCGAGAGCAATCAGCCCCAGCATTTT; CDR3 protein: CAWSVESNQPQHF
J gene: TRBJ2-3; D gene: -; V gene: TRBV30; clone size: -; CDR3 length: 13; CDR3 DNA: TGTGCCTGGAGTGTACGTCGGTCAGATACGCAGTATTTT; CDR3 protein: CAWSVRRSDTQYF
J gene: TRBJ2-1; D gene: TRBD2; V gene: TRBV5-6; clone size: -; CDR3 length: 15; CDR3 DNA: TGTGCCAGCACCAGGACTAGCGGGGGGAACAATGAGCAGTTCTTC; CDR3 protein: CASTRTSGGNNEQFF
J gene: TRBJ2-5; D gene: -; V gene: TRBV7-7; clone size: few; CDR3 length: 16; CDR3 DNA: TGTGCTAGCAGCTCCGCGGGACAGGCGGGGGCAGAGACCCAGTACTTC; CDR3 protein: CASSSAGQAGAETQYF
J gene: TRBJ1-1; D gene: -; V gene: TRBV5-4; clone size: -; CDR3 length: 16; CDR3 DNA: TGTGCCAGCAGCTTATGGGATATTGGAGGGGACACTGAAGCTTTCTTT; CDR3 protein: CASSLWDIGGDTEAFF
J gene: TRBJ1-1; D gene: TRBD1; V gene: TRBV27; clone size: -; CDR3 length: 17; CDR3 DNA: TGTGCCAGCAGTTTCGACAGGGGATCGTTCATGAACACTGAAGCTTTCTTT; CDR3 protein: CASSFDRGSFMNTEAFF
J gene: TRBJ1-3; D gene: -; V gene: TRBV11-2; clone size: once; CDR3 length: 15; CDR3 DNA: TGTGCCAGCAGCTTAGGTCAGAACTCTGGAAACACCATATATTTT; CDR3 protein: CASSLGQNSGNTIYF
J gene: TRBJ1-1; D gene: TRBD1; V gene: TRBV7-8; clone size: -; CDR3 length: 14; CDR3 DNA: TGTGCCAGCAGCCACGGACAGGGAGGCACTGAAGCTTTCTTT; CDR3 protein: CASSHGQGGTEAFF
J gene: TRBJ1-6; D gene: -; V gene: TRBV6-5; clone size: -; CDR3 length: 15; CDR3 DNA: TGTGCCAGCAGTTGGGGGGGCGTCAGAGGTTCACCCCTCCACTTT; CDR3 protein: CASSWGGVRGSPLHF
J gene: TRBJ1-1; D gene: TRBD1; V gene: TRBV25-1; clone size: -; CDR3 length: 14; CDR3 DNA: TGTGCCAGCAGCAAGACAGGGGGCGACACTGAAGCTTTCTTT; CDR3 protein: CASSKTGGDTEAFF
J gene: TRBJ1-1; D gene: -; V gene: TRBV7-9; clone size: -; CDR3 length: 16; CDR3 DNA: TGTGCCAGCAGCCCTTGGGACATCAAGCTTGACACTGAAGCTTTCTTT; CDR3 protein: CASSPWDIKLDTEAFF
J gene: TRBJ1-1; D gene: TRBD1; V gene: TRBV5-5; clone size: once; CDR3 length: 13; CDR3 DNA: TGTGCCAGCAGCTGGGGGGACAGGCCTGAAGCTTTCTTT; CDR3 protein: CASSWGDRPEAFF
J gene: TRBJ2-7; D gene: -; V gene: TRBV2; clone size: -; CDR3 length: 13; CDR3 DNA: TGTGCCAGGTCCTATGAAGGGGGCTACGAGCAGTACTTC; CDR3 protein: CARSYEGGYEQYF
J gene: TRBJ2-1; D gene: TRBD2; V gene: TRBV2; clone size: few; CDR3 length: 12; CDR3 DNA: TGTGCCAGCAGGGGGGGGTACAATGAGCAGTTCTTC; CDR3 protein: CASRGGYNEQFF
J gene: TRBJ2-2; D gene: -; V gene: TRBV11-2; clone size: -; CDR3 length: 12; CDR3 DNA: TGTGCCAGCAGGGCAGGGGCGGGGGAGCTGTTTTTT; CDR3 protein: CASRAGAGELFF
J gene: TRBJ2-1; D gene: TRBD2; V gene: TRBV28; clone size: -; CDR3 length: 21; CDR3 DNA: TGTGCCAGCAGTGCCAGTGGGGTGTGGCTAGCGGGGGGGAGCTCCTACAATGAGCAGTTCTTC; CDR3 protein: CASSASGVWLAGGSSYNEQFF
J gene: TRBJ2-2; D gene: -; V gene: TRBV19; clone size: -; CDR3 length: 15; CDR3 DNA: TGTGCCAGTACCTTCGTCCGGGAGCACACCGGGGAGCTGTTTTTT; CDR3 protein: CASTFVREHTGELFF
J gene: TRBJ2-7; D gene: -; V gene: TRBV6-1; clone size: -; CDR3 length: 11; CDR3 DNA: TGTGCCAGCAGCGACACGAACGAGCAGTACTTC; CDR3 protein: CASSDTNEQYF
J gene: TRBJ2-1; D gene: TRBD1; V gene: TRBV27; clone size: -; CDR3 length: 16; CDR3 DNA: TGTGCCAGCAGTTTATGGGACAGGATTTCCTACAATGAGCAGTTCTTC; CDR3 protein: CASSLWDRISYNEQFF
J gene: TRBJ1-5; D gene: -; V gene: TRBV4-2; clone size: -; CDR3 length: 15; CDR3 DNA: TGTGCCAGCAACCCAGGAAGTTTTGCGGGTCAGCCCCAGCATTTT; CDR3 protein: CASNPGSFAGQPQHF
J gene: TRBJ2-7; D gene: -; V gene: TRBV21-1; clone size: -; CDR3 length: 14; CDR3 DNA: TGTGCCAGCAGCAATGAAGAACAGGGGGCCGAGCAGTACTTC; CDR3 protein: CASSNEEQGAEQYF
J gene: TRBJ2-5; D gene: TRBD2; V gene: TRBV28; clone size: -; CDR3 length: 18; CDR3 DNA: TGTGCCAGCAGTATCTACCGACTAGCGGGGGATAGAGAAGAGACCCAGTACTTC; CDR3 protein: CASSIYRLAGDREETQYF
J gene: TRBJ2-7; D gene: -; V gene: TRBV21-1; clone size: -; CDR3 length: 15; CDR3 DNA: TGTGCCAGCAGCAAACCATGTCTAGCGGATTACGAGCAGTACTTC; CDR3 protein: CASSKPCLADYEQYF
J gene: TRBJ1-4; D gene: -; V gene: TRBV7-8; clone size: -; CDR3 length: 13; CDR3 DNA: TGTGCCAGCAGCACCGCGCTGAATGAAAAACTGTTTTTT; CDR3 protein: CASSTALNEKLFF
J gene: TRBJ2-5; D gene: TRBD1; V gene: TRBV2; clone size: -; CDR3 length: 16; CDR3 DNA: TGTGCCAGCAGTGAAGGCCCAGGGGGCGTAGGAGAGACCCAGTACTTC; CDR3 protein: CASSEGPGGVGETQYF